This TCR beta chain was sequenced in a study of OX40 agonist ivuxolimab in advanced cancers. CDR3 length: 11 amino acids. V lost 7 bases and J lost 8, with 8 bases in between. Germline CDR1 MNHEY, CDR2 SVGAGI. Profiled with immunoSEQ multiplex PCR; TCRdb holds only in-frame clones, not every one. This sample has about 100,000 clones; around 93% occur once, and the top ten carry under 0.65%. The starting material was CD4+ or CD8+ T cells sorted from blood, obtained in a trial of the OX40 agonist ivuxolimab. The receptor was isolated from an adult with an advanced solid tumor such as melanoma, head and neck, liver or kidney cancer. This chain joins TRBV6-5 and TRBJ2-2, with D unclear. DNA for the CDR3: TGTGCCAGCAAACAATCTGGGGAGCTGTTTTTT. It is translated as CASKQSGELFF.